This TCR beta chain was profiled in a study of control samples from healthy donors and cancer patients. This clone was seen only a few times. Germline V gene sequence: CDR1 MGHRA, CDR2 YSYEKL. The V and J ends lost 4 bases and 4 bases respectively, with 17 bases between them. CDR3 length: 17 amino acids. The repertoire was sequenced with immunoSEQ multiplex PCR; TCRdb's copy has only in-frame clones and lacks some. This table holds 170,000 or so clones, roughly 94% found once. V usage is TRBV4-1 and J usage is TRBJ1-6; perhaps TRBD1 as D (5 bases). The clonotype comes from a woman aged 18-29 years in good health. Material for sequencing was blood. The CDR3, as DNA: TGCGCCAGCAGCCGAATCCCGACAGACAGATATAATTCACCCCTCCACTTT. Protein sequence: CASSRIPTDRYNSPLHF.